Listed here are 13 T cell receptor beta chains from one sample, sequenced in a study of cytomegalovirus exposure and HLA in healthy donors. Measured with immunoSEQ multiplex PCR; TCRdb has only the in-frame clones, and not every one. This sample has some 60,000 clones; approximately 93% occur once, and the top ten carry roughly 4.4%. Sequenced: PBMCs. The receptor set was obtained from a man aged 18 to 35 in good health and CMV-seropositive.

This rearrangement joins TRBV19 to TRBJ2-5; 7 bases fit TRBD2. V lost 4 bases, J lost 7 bases, and 12 bases stayed unmatched. The germline CDR1 and CDR2 sequences are LNHDA and SQIVND (reference sequence). The CDR3 length is 15 residues. CDR3 loop: CASSTQGGEEGTQYF. The CDR3 DNA is TGTGCCAGTAGTACCCAGGGAGGGGAGGAGGGGACCCAGTACTTC.

This clone was recorded only once. This chain uses TRBV6-5 with TRBJ2-2, with D perhaps matching TRBD2 (7 bases). CDR3 size: 14 residues. CDR1 MNHEY and CDR2 SVGAGI come from the germline V gene. Trimming stripped 8 bases from V and 3 bases from J, with 13 bases between. The CDR3 region is CASGKGGYTGELFF. The CDR3 DNA follows: TGTGCCAGCGGGAAGGGGGGGTACACCGGGGAGCTGTTTTTT.

This clone was seen a single time. This rearrangement joins TRBV7-6 to TRBJ1-2; 8 positions agree with TRBD1. Germline V gives CDR1 SGHVS, CDR2 FNYEAQ. Germline trimming cut 2 bases from V and 6 bases from J; bases unmatched to any gene: 5. This CDR3 comprises 14 residues. CDR3 nucleotide sequence: TGTGCCAGCAGCTTATCAGGACAGGGTAATGGCTACACCTTC. This translates into CASSLSGQGNGYTF.

The CDR3 here is CASSVRDEQYF. The CDR3 bases are TGTGCCAGCAGCGTCAGGGACGAGCAGTACTTC. The chain carries TRBV7-9 and TRBJ2-7; D is possibly TRBD1 (5 bases). V was clipped by 5 bases and J by 5 bases, with 7 bases between them. CDR3 length: 11 residues. Per the germline V gene, CDR1 is SEHNR and CDR2 is FQNEAQ (reference sequence).

CDR3 amino acids: CASSSGGGLAGANEQFF. CDR3 nucleotides: TGTGCCAGCAGCTCCGGCGGTGGGCTAGCGGGAGCCAATGAGCAGTTCTTC. V usage is TRBV11-2 and J usage is TRBJ2-1, with TRBD2 matching over 10 bases. The CDR3 has 17 amino acids. Germline CDR1 is SGHAT and CDR2 is FQNNGV. The V segment lost 4 bases and the J segment 6 bases; nucleotides outside the gene matches: 12. Variable domain in full (rest from reference TRBV11-2 and TRBJ2-1): EAGVAQSPRYKIIEKRQSVAFWCNPISGHATLYWYQQILGQGPKLLIQFQNNGVVDDSQLPKDRFSAERLKGVDSTLKIQPAKLEDSAVYLCASSSGGGLAGANEQFFGPGTRLTVL.

This sequence joins TRBV21-1 and TRBJ2-3; TRBD2 reflects the table's D call only, with no check against the DNA. TRBV21-1 is assigned pseudogene status. The CDR3 sequence is 16 residues long. The CDR3 here is CASSKGVGLARDTQYF. CDR3 nucleotide sequence: TGTGCCAGCAGCAAAGGTGTGGGGCTAGCGAGAGATACGCAGTATTTT.

This sequence joins TRBV6-6 and TRBJ1-4, with 9 bases identical to TRBD1. CDR3 size: 15 residues. Germline values: CDR1 MNHNY, CDR2 SVGAGI (reference sequence). J gave up 7 bases and V 5 bases, and 8 bases lay outside the gene matches. CDR3: CASSPRTGEAEKLFF. CDR3 DNA sequence: TGTGCCAGCAGTCCTCGGACAGGGGAGGCTGAAAAACTGTTTTTT.

This chain connects TRBV28 to TRBJ1-4; 7 nucleotides align to TRBD1. Germline assignment: CDR1 MDHEN and CDR2 SYDVKM. This CDR3 comprises 14 residues. The trim removed 4 bases at V and 4 bases at J, leaving 3 bases unmatched. The CDR3 spells CASSSGQFNEKLFF. As DNA, the CDR3 is TGTGCCAGCAGTTCGGGACAGTTTAATGAAAAACTGTTTTTT.

This chain connects TRBV19 to TRBJ1-4, with D hard to call. Per the germline V gene, CDR1 is LNHDA and CDR2 is SQIVND (reference sequence). Trimming took 4 bases from V and 8 from J, leaving 17 bases between them. This CDR3 is built from 15 residues. This CDR3 is CASSTRTGIREKLFF. CDR3 bases: TGTGCCAGTAGTACGAGGACGGGAATCAGGGAAAAACTGTTTTTT.

CDR3 region: CAWSVGPGAGYTF. In DNA, the CDR3 is TGTGCCTGGAGTGTAGGCCCAGGGGCTGGCTACACCTTC. The gene calls are TRBV30 and TRBJ1-2, with D possibly being TRBD1 (6 bases). There are 13 residues in the CDR3. Germline CDR1 is GTSNPN and CDR2 is SVGIG (reference sequence). V dropped 0 bases and J dropped 7 bases, with 12 bases sitting between them.

The chain uses TRBV2 and TRBJ1-2; D ambiguous. This CDR3 has 11 residues. Germline-derived CDR1 and CDR2 are SNHLY and FYNNEI. V was cut by 5 bases and J by 2 bases, with 3 bases left in between. The CDR3 nucleotides are TGTGCCAGCAGTCAAAACTATGGCTACACCTTC. This gives the protein CASSQNYGYTF.

The chain is built from TRBV5-4 and TRBJ2-7, with 12 bases lining up with TRBD2. Germline values: CDR1 SGHNT, CDR2 YYREEE (reference sequence). The CDR3 sequence is 16 residues long. The junction had 6 bases not matched to a gene; V was cut back by 5 bases and J by 0 bases. The CDR3 spells CASSRGLAGISYEQYF. The CDR3 DNA follows: TGTGCCAGCAGTCGGGGACTAGCGGGTATCTCCTACGAGCAGTACTTC.

The chain links TRBV10-1 to TRBJ2-2, with D possibly being TRBD1 (5 bases). The length of the CDR3 is 14 residues. Looked up from germline, CDR1 is WNHNN and CDR2 is SYGVQD (reference sequence). V lost 5 bases and J lost 4, with 11 bases in between. CDR3 DNA: TGCGCCAGCAGTCAGGGCGAAGGCACCGGGGAGCTGTTTTTT. It encodes CASSQGEGTGELFF.